This T cell receptor (beta chain) was documented in a study of identical twins (dated by TCRdb to the mid-2010s). About the investigation overall: To test whether fetal clonotypes persist, the study used deep sequencing on TCR alpha and beta repertoires from monozygotic twins, unrelated adults of various ages, and cord blood. Replicate twin experiments were performed at different times using different library preparation protocols to rule out contamination.

Broader findings and caveats from the paper: A weaker excess of twin sharing was found in beta out-of-frame sequences because the signal-to-noise ratio was lowered by fewer shared sequences. Compared with coincidental sharing between unrelated individuals, an excess of low generation-probability sequences was observed among out-of-frame TCR alpha sequences shared between twins. Because the same donors could not be followed over many years, the conclusions relied on cross-sectional statistical analysis. In monozygotic twins, recombination models systematically underestimated out-of-frame TCR alpha sharing, but the models matched the sharing seen between unrelated individuals. Abundant cord blood beta clonotypes carried fewer insertions; young adult naive repertoires showed a weaker similar trend, while memory repertoires showed none. Invariant T cells such as MAIT and iNKT could partly confound zero-insertion analyses, although diverse VJ usage argued against such confounding for most clonotypes.

All donors were healthy Caucasians. Three pairs of female monozygotic twins, all aged about 18 to 30 years, were included in the twin cohort. CD4+ and CD8+ T cell populations were isolated with positive isolation kits from Invitrogen. Between the V and J ends, shortened by 6 bases and 1 base respectively, the junction contains 9 bases. Including cysteine and phenylalanine, the CDR3 has 14 amino acids. Only CDR3 DNA is held: 42 bases, read in frame from base 1. This clonotype has just a few counts. Its specific antigen is unknown. Qualities for individual bases were not recorded, and no much larger clone is one base off. Library method: 5' RACE. Sequencing was carried out with an Illumina HiSeq 2000. A universal primer binding site was added through template switching, and the final cDNA carried a unique molecular identifier so that TCR cDNA molecules could be counted accurately. Specific primers in the conserved constant-segment region were used to synthesize first-strand cDNA for the TCR alpha and beta chains. To control for contamination, every cDNA library carried two barcodes: a SMART-Mk sample barcode plus Illumina barcodes. TruSeq adapter sequences and Illumina sample barcodes were added in two successive PCR steps. The TCR alpha and beta cDNA libraries were sequenced on the Illumina HiSeq platform using custom primers. Processing in the source paper ran as follows. Unique molecular identifiers were extracted from raw reads with MiGEC, and CDR3 positions were determined with MiXCR. Recombination models were inferred per individual with the repgenHMM and IGoR tools using an EM algorithm. The analysis of shared clonotypes was done with the tcR package in R, with sharing normalized by the product of cloneset sizes. Out-of-frame nonproductive sequences were analyzed to study raw recombination free of thymic and clonal selection effects. The public reads were run again by TCRdb, first through fastp at Q25 and then through MiXCR, and only productive beta chains were kept. Every CDR3 protein is listed once, alongside the most common genes and DNA of its rows. These V and J calls originate from TCRdb's pipeline instead of the authors' own analysis. The sample contains about 530,000 distinct CDR3 sequences, nearly 15% of them found a single time. Together, the top ten hold 0.35% to 0.45% of the sample.

These same data were also listed under a study on yellow fever vaccine responses in identical twins. As noted in the second study: The T cell response to vaccination in identical twins was reported by the authors to appear partly convergent and partly personalized. In the study, vaccine-responding T cell clones were precisely tracked in identical twins.

This clonotype originated in a woman between 18 and 29 years old in good health. The chain is encoded by TRBV12-3 or TRBV12-4 joined to TRBJ2-2; perhaps TRBD1 is the D gene, with 6 bases matching. Sequenced input: CD4+ T cells sorted from blood. The CDR3 region reads CASSKGQNTGELFF. The nucleotide sequence is given as TGTGCCAGCAGCAAGGGACAGAACACCGGGGAGCTGTTTTTT.